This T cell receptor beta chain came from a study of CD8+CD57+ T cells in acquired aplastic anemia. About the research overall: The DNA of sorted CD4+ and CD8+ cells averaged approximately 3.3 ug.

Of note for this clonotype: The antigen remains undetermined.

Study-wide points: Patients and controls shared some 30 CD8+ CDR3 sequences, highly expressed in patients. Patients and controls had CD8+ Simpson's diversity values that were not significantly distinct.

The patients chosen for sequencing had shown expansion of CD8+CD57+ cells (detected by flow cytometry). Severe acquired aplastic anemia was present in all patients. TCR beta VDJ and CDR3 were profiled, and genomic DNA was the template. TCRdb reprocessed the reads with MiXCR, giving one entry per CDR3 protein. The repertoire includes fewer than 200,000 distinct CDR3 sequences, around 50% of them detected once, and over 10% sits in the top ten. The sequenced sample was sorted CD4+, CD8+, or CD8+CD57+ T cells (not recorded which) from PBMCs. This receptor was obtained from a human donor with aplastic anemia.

The CDR3 DNA reads as TGTGCCAGTAGTACGGGACAGGGGATGGAGACCCAGTACTTC. This codes for CASSTGQGMETQYF. The chain links TRBV19 to TRBJ2-5, with 10 bases lining up with TRBD1. The CDR3 extends over 14 amino acids. The V gene end was trimmed by 4 bases and the J gene end by 5 bases; junction bases not matched to a gene: 4. Germline V lookup: CDR1 LNHDA, CDR2 SQIVND (reference sequence).